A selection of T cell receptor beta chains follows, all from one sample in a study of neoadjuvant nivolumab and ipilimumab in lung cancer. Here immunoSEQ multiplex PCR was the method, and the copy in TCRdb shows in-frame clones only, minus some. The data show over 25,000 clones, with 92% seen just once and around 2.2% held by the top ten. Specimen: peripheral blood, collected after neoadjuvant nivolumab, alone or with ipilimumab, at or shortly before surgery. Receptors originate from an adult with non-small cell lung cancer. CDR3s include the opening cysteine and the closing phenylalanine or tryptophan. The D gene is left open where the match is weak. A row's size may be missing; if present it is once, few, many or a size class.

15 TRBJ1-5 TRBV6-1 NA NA TGTGCCAGCAGTGAAGTTTCCGCCGGGGGTCAGCCCCAGCATTTT CASSEVSAGGQPQHF
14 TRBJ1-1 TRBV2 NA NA TGTGCCAGCCTACGGGCAGGGGAGAACACTGAAGCTTTCTTT CASLRAGENTEAFF
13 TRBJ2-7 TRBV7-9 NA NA TGTGCCAGCAGCTCCGGGCCCTCCTACGAGCAGTACTTC CASSSGPSYEQYF
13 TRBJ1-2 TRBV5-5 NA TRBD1 TGTGCCAGCAGCTCCCGACAGGGTGATGGCTACACCTTC CASSSRQGDGYTF
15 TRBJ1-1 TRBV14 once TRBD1 TGTGCCAGCAGCCATTACGGACAGGGGGGCACTGAAGCTTTCTTT CASSHYGQGGTEAFF
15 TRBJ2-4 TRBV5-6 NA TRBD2 TGTGCCAGCAGCTTCCTCAGCGGGAGCGAGAACATTCAGTACTTC CASSFLSGSENIQYF
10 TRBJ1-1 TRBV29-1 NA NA TGCAGCTTCCTTAACACTGAAGCTTTCTTT CSFLNTEAFF
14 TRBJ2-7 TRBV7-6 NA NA TGTGCCAGCAGCTTAGATGGCCTAGCTGCCGAGCAGTACTTC CASSLDGLAAEQYF
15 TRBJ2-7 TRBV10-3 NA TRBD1 TGTGCCATCAGTGCCCTGGGACAGGGGAATTACGAGCAGTACTTC CAISALGQGNYEQYF
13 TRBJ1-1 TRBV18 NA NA TGTGTCAGCTCACTCGGCGGGGACACTGAAGCTTTCTTT CVSSLGGDTEAFF
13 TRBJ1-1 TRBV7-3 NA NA TGTGCCAGCAGCCAACAGGCGAACACTGAAGCTTTCTTT CASSQQANTEAFF
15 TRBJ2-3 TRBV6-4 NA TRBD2 TGTGCCAGCAGTGTGGAGCAGGGAGGGACAGATACGCAGTATTTT CASSVEQGGTDTQYF
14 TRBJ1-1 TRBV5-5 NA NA TGTGCCAGCACCCTGGACAGTCTGAACACTGAAGCTTTCTTT CASTLDSLNTEAFF
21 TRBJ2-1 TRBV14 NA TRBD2 TGTGCCAGCAGCCAAAGAATAAATCTAGCGGGAGGGGTTTATAGGGGCGATGAGCAGTTCTTC CASSQRINLAGGVYRGDEQFF
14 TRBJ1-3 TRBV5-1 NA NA TGCGCCAGCAGCTTGGGGTGGACACGAAACACCATATATTTT CASSLGWTRNTIYF
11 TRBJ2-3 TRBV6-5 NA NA TGTGCCAGCAGCCGTGAGGATACGCAGTATTTT CASSREDTQYF
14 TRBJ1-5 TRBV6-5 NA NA TGTGCCAGCAGTTACCGGGCAAGTTATCAGCCCCAGCATTTT CASSYRASYQPQHF
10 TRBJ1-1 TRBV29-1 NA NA TGCAGCGTTGAACAGCTTGAAGCTTTCTTT CSVEQLEAFF
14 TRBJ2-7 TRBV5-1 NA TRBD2 TGCGCCAGCAGTTCGACTAGCGGATCCTACGAGCAGTACTTC CASSSTSGSYEQYF
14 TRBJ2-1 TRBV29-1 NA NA TGCAGCGCCGGAACTAGCGGGACAGGGTATGAGCAGTTCTTC CSAGTSGTGYEQFF
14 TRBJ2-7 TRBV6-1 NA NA TGTGCCAGCAGTGAAACGGGCCCTCTGGACGAGCAGTACTTC CASSETGPLDEQYF
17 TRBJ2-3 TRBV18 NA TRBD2 TGTGCCAGCTCACCTTGGACTAGCGGGGCTCCAAAAGATACGCAGTATTTT CASSPWTSGAPKDTQYF
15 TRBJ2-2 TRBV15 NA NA TGTGCCACCAGCAGAGGGGGCGCGAACACCGGGGAGCTGTTTTTT CATSRGGANTGELFF
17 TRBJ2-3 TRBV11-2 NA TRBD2 TGTGCCAGCAGCTTAACCGGGGGGAGGTCTAGCACAGATACGCAGTATTTT CASSLTGGRSSTDTQYF
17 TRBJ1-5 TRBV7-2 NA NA TGTGCCAGCAGCCTCTCCCAATACAGGGCTCCTAATCAGCCCCAGCATTTT CASSLSQYRAPNQPQHF
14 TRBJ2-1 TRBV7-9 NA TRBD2 TGTGCCAGCAGCTTAACCCTAGCGGGAGTTGGACAGTTCTTC CASSLTLAGVGQFF
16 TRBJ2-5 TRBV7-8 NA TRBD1 TGTGCCAGCAGCTCCTCCGGGACAGGGGCGAAAGAGACCCAGTACTTC CASSSSGTGAKETQYF
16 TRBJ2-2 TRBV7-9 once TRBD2 TGTGCCAGCAGCTTCCAGCGGGAGCCCATCCGACGGGAGCTGTTTTTT CASSFQREPIRRELFF
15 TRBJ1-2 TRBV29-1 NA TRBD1 TGCAGCGTTAGGGACAGGGGGCTAGATAACTATGGCTACACCTTC CSVRDRGLDNYGYTF
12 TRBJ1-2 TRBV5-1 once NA TGCGCCAGCAGCTTGGACTCTGATGGCTACACCTTC CASSLDSDGYTF
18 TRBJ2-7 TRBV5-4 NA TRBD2 TGTGCCAGCAGCCGAATCGGCGGCCGACTAGCGGCAGCCTACGAGCAGTACTTC CASSRIGGRLAAAYEQYF
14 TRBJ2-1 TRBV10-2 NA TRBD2 TGCGCCAGCGAGCTAGCGGGTGGCTACAATGAGCAGTTCTTC CASELAGGYNEQFF
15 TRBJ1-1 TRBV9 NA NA TGTGCCAGCAGCGTAGGTGGGGTGAGTGTTGCTGAAGCTTTCTTT CASSVGGVSVAEAFF
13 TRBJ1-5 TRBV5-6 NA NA TGTGCCAGCAGCTTGACGCCTGATCAGCCCCAGCATTTT CASSLTPDQPQHF
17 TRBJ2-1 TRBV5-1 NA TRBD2 TGCGCCAGCAGCTTAGTTGGACTAGCGAGAGTTGGCAATGAGCAGTTCTTC CASSLVGLARVGNEQFF
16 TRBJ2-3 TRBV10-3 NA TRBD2 TGTGCCATCGGGGGGGTTGGTGGGAGAAGCACAGATACGCAGTATTTT CAIGGVGGRSTDTQYF
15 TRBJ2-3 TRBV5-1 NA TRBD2 TGCGCCAGCAGTCTGGGCGGGAGTCGGTCAGATACGCAGTATTTT CASSLGGSRSDTQYF
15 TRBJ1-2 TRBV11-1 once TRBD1 TGTGCCAGCAGCTTCAGCCCGACAGGGTTTGATGGCTACACCTTC CASSFSPTGFDGYTF
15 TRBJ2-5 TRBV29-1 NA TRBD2 TGCAGCGTCCTAGGACTAGCGGGAGAGGGCGAGACCCAGTACTTC CSVLGLAGEGETQYF
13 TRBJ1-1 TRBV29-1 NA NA TGCAGCGTTGGGGGAGGGGTGAACACTGAAGCTTTCTTT CSVGGGVNTEAFF
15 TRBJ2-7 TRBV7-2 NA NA TGTGCCAGCAGCCCCCTCCCAGGGAGCTCCTACGAGCAGTACTTC CASSPLPGSSYEQYF
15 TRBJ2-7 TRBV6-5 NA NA TGTGCCAGCAGTCCCTCGGGACGGGAGAAGCGGGAGCAGTACTTC CASSPSGREKREQYF
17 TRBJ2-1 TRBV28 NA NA TGTGCCAGCAGTTTATTATTTATGGGACAAAGGGGGAATGAGCAGTTCTTC CASSLLFMGQRGNEQFF
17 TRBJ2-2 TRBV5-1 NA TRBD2 TGCGCCAGCAGCTTAACTAGCGGGAGGCGGGCCACCGGGGAGCTGTTTTTT CASSLTSGRRATGELFF
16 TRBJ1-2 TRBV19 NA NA TGTGCCAGTAGTCCTGTGACCCAACCCCCGAGGTATGGCTACACCTTC CASSPVTQPPRYGYTF
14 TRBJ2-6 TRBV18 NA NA TGTGCCAGCTCACCAGGGACTGGGGCCAACGTCCTGACTTTC CASSPGTGANVLTF